These 7 T cell receptor beta chains were all obtained from the same sample, sequenced in a study of molecular identifiers for immune sequencing clone quantification. Each CDR3 protein is one row after TCRdb ran MiXCR on the PCR reads. The top ten hold around 0.78% of the sample, which has under 800,000 distinct CDR3 sequences, 25% seen once. The sequenced sample was naive CD8+ T cells from blood, with Jurkat cell RNA spiked in. Specified subset: FACS-sorted CD8+CD4-CCR7+CD45RA+ naive T cells. Receptor source: a human donor in good health. Some libraries in this study had Jurkat cell RNA spiked in.

This clonotype turned up a few times. The chain combines TRBV6-5 with TRBJ1-5; D is possibly TRBD1 (5 bases). V was shortened by 2 bases and J by 4 bases, with 15 bases between the two germline ends. Germline V gene data show CDR1 as MNHEY and CDR2 as SVGAGI. This CDR3 has 16 amino acids. CDR3 nucleotides: TGTGCCAGCAGTTACCTCGGGGCCTCTCTTAATCAGCCCCAGCATTTT. This sequence encodes CASSYLGASLNQPQHF.

The chain has TRBV5-6 and TRBJ2-2; tentatively, D is TRBD2 (5 bases). Germline CDR1 is SGHDT and CDR2 is YYEEEE. The V gene lost 4 bases and the J gene lost 4 bases, with 17 bases spanning the gap. This CDR3 region has 16 residues. As DNA, the CDR3 is TGTGCCAGCAGCCCGCGCTGGGAGCAGACCACCGGGGAGCTGTTTTTT. Amino acids: CASSPRWEQTTGELFF.

This chain joins TRBV12-5 and TRBJ2-1; D not resolved. This CDR3 has 15 residues. Trimming stripped 5 bases from V and 5 bases from J, with 16 bases between. CDR1 is LGHNT and CDR2 is FRNRAP in the germline V gene. This chain's CDR3 is CASGVWRPTHNEQFF. In DNA, the CDR3 is TGTGCTAGTGGTGTCTGGAGACCTACGCACAATGAGCAGTTCTTC. Filled out from reference TRBV12-5 and TRBJ2-1, the complete variable domain reads DARVTQTPRHKVTEMGQEVTMRCQPILGHNTVFWYRQTMMQGLELLAYFRNRAPLDDSGMPKDRFSAEMPDATLATLKIQPSEPRDSAVYFCASGVWRPTHNEQFFGPGTRLTVL.

This clonotype was counted at least ten times. A read error may produce the germline difference seen at one junction end. The V and J genes are TRBV29-1 and TRBJ2-7; a possible D gene is TRBD1 (6 bases). Germline V gene sequence: CDR1 SQVTM, CDR2 ANQGSEA. The CDR3 runs to 13 residues. The CDR3 here is CSVEGGVSYEQYF. CDR3 nucleotides: TGCAGCGTGGAAGGGGGTGTTTCCTACGAGCAGTACTTC.

The J gene is TRBJ2-7, the V gene TRBV20-1; a possible D gene is TRBD1 (5 bases). The V and J ends lost 4 bases and 3 bases respectively, with 13 bases between them. The CDR3 consists of 13 residues. Per the germline V gene, CDR1 is DFQATT and CDR2 is SNEGSKA (reference sequence). CDR3 region: CSATPADSYEQYF. DNA of the CDR3: TGCAGTGCTACTCCCGCCGACAGCTACGAGCAGTACTTC.

This clonotype was detected ten times or more. The J gene is TRBJ2-5, the V gene TRBV5-1; D is unresolved. Trimming removed 0 bases at V and 4 bases at J, with 7 bases between. The CDR3 has 13 residues. CDR1 and CDR2 (germline): SGHRS, YFSETQ. This CDR3 is CASSLVPAETQYF. The CDR3 region has the DNA TGCGCCAGCAGCTTGGTTCCCGCAGAGACCCAGTACTTC.

The table lists this clonotype with many counts. The genes are TRBV4-3 and TRBJ1-4, with D unclear. V was trimmed by 0 bases and J by 2 bases, leaving 13 bases between them. The germline CDR1 and CDR2 sequences are LGHNA and YSLEER. This CDR3 contains 17 residues. The CDR3 nucleotides are TGCGCCAGCAGCCAAGAAATCGTGGGCCACACTAATGAAAAACTGTTTTTT. Encoded protein: CASSQEIVGHTNEKLFF.